These 8 T cell receptor beta chains were sequenced from one sample in a study of blood T cells in healthy people across ages. Alongside a J-beta primer mix, a sample-barcoded 5' primer served in a second PCR lasting about 7 to 12 cycles. MiXCR, run by TCRdb on the 5' RACE reads, gives a single entry per CDR3 protein. The table records over a million distinct CDR3 sequences, about 45% of them present only once. Sequencing was done on a sample of blood. These receptors were collected from a woman aged 18-30 years in good health.

The chain joins TRBV7-9 to TRBJ2-2, with a possible D match to TRBD2 (6 bases). CDR3 length equals 16 residues. In germline, CDR1 is SEHNR, CDR2 FQNEAQ (reference sequence). V gave up 2 bases and J gave up 5 bases, with 15 bases separating them. DNA of the CDR3: TGTGCCAGCAGCTTAATGGCGGGACTGAAAACCGGGGAGCTGTTTTTT. This encodes CASSLMAGLKTGELFF. The whole variable domain, filled in from reference TRBV7-9 and TRBJ2-2, reads DTGVSQNPRHKITKRGQNVTFRCDPISEHNRLYWYRQTLGQGPEFLTYFQNEAQLEKSRLLSDRFSAERPKGSFSTLEIQRTEQGDSAMYLCASSLMAGLKTGELFFGEGSRLTVL.

As to this clonotype: A much larger clone differs by one base, so this may be a read error. The rearrangement links TRBV28 to TRBJ2-3, with D perhaps TRBD2 (5 bases). Germline CDR1 reads MDHEN; CDR2 reads SYDVKM. With 8 bases removed from V and 6 bases from J, the gap between germline ends came to 6 bases. This CDR3 has 10 amino acids. In DNA, the CDR3 is TGTGCCAGCGGGGAGGATACGCAGTATTTT. Its protein product is CASGEDTQYF.

The J gene is TRBJ2-4, the V gene TRBV10-3; D is uncertain. The DNA end is more similar to TRBJ2-5, so the J call may be wrong. The CDR3 length is 12 residues. The V gene's germline CDR1 is ENHRY and CDR2 SYGVKD. The CDR3 protein is CASRSEPETQYF. As DNA, the CDR3 is TGTGCCAGCAGGTCCGAACCGGAGACCCAGTACTTC.

This clonotype showed up just a few times. The gene calls are TRBV27 and TRBJ1-2; 8 bases line up with TRBD1. The ends lost 5 bases at V and 4 bases at J; junction bases unmatched: 6. CDR3 length: 14 amino acids. CDR1 is MNHEY and CDR2 is SMNVEV in the germline V gene (reference sequence). As DNA, the CDR3 is TGTGCCAGCAGTACAGGGGGAACTATCTATGGCTACACCTTC. Translated: CASSTGGTIYGYTF.

This clonotype appeared many times. The chain links TRBV7-9 to TRBJ2-7; 7 bases align to TRBD1. The CDR3 sequence is 13 residues long. Germline assignment: CDR1 SEHNR and CDR2 FQNEAQ (reference sequence). The V and J ends lost 1 base and 6 bases, in that order; junction bases with no gene match: 3. In DNA, the CDR3 is TGTGCCAGCAGCTTAGATGGGACAGTCGAGCAGTACTTC. Translation: CASSLDGTVEQYF.

This chain connects TRBV10-3 to TRBJ1-3, with D tentatively TRBD1 (6 bases). Deletions cut 8 bases from V and 2 bases from J, with 16 bases between. Germline V lookup: CDR1 ENHRY, CDR2 SYGVKD. The CDR3 covers 15 residues. CDR3 bases: TGTGCCATCTCCCCAGGGGTGGCAGCTGGAAACACCATATATTTT. Its protein is CAISPGVAAGNTIYF.

In this sample, this clonotype turned up a few times. The V gene is TRBV5-1, the J gene TRBJ2-5; D possibly corresponds to TRBD1 (6 bases). The CDR3 has 17 residues. V dropped 2 bases and J dropped 5 bases, with 22 bases sitting between them. CDR1 and CDR2 (germline): SGHRS, YFSETQ. CDR3 sequence reads: CASSFQPQGSSQETQYF. The CDR3 DNA sequence: TGCGCCAGCAGCTTCCAACCACAGGGTTCGTCCCAGGAGACCCAGTACTTC.

With regard to this clonotype: Possible read error: a much larger clone is one base away. In DNA form, the CDR3 reads TGCAGCGTTGGACCTAAGAACAATGAGCAGTACTTC. Its translation: CSVGPKNNEQYF. The chain links TRBV29-1 to TRBJ2-7; no reliable D call. The germline CDR1 and CDR2 sequences are SQVTM and ANQGSEA. The V and J ends lost 4 bases and 7 bases respectively, with 14 bases between them. The CDR3 extends over 12 amino acids.